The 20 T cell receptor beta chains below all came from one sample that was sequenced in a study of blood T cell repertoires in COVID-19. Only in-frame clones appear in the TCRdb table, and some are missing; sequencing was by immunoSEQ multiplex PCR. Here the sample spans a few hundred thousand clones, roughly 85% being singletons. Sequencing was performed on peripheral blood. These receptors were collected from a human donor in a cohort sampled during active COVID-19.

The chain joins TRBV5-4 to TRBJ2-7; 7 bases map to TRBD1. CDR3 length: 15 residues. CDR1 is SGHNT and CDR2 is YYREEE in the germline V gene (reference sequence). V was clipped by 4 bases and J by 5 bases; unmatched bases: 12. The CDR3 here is CASSQTGETLNEQYF. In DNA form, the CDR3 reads TGTGCCAGCAGCCAAACAGGGGAAACGCTCAACGAGCAGTACTTC.

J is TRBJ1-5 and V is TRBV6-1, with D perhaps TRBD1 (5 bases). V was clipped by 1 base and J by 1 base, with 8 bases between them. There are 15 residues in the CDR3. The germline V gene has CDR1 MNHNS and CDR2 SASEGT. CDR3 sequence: CASSEGTRSNQPQHF. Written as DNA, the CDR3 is TGTGCCAGCAGTGAAGGGACACGGAGCAATCAGCCCCAGCATTTT.

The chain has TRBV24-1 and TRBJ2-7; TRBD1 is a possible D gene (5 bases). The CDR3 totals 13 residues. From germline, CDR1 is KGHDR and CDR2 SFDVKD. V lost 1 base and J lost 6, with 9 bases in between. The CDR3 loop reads CATSDFVGVEQYF. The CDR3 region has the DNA TGTGCCACCAGTGATTTTGTAGGGGTCGAGCAGTACTTC.

CDR3 region: CASRDRGTGELFF. DNA for the CDR3: TGTGCCAGTAGGGACAGGGGCACCGGGGAGCTGTTTTTT. V usage is TRBV19 and J usage is TRBJ2-2, with 9 bases fitting TRBD1. J lost 4 bases, V lost 6 bases, and 0 bases had no gene match. Germline V gene sequence: CDR1 LNHDA, CDR2 SQIVND (reference sequence). The CDR3 sequence is 13 residues long.

The CDR3 DNA is TGTGCCTGGAGTGTGGGGGACTTTGAAGCTTTCTTT. Amino acid sequence: CAWSVGDFEAFF. This sequence joins TRBV30 and TRBJ1-1; perhaps TRBD1 as D (5 bases). In germline, CDR1 is GTSNPN, CDR2 SVGIG (reference sequence). CDR3 length: 12 amino acids. V was cut by 0 bases and J by 7 bases, with 9 bases left in between. Variable domain in full (rest from reference TRBV30 and TRBJ1-1): SQTIHQWPATLVQPVGSPLSLECTVEGTSNPNLYWYRQAAGRGLQLLFYSVGIGQISSEVPQNLSASRPQDRQFILSSKKLLLSDSGFYLCAWSVGDFEAFFGQGTRLTVV.

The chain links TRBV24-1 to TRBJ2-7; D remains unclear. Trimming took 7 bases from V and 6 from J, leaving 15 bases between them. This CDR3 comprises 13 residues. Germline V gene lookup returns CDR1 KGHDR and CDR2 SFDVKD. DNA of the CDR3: TGTGCCACCAGCTCCCCCGGTTCAGGCGAGCAGTACTTC. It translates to CATSSPGSGEQYF.

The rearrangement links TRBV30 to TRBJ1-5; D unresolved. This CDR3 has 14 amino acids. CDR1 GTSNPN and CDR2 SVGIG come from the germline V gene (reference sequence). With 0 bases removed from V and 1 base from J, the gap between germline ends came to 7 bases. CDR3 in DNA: TGTGCCTGGAGTGTACGAGGAAGCAATCAGCCCCAGCATTTT. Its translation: CAWSVRGSNQPQHF.

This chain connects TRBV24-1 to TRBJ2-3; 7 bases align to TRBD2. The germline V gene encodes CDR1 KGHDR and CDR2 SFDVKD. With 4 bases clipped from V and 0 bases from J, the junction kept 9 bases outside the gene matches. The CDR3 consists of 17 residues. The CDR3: CATSDPGTTESTDTQYF. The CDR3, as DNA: TGTGCCACCAGTGACCCCGGGACTACCGAGAGCACAGATACGCAGTATTTT.

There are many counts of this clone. The CDR3: CASSFRDRGYGYTF. For the CDR3, the DNA is TGTGCCAGCAGCTTCCGGGACAGGGGCTATGGCTACACCTTC. The chain employs TRBV9 and TRBJ1-2; 10 nucleotides match TRBD1. V shed 4 bases and J 4 bases; nucleotides not matched to a gene: 4. The CDR3 is made up of 14 amino acids. Looked up from germline, CDR1 is SGDLS and CDR2 is YYNGEE.

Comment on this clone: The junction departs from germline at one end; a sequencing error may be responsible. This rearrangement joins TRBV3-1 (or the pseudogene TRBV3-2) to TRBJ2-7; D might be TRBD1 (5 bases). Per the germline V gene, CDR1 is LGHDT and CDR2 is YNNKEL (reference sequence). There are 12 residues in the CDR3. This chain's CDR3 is CASSQVQGLQDF. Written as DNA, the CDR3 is TGTGCCAGCAGCCAAGTCCAGGGCCTTCAGGACTTC.

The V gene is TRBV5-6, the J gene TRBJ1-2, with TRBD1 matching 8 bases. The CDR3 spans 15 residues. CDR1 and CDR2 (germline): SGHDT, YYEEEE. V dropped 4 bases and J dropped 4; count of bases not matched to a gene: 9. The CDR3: CASSAVQGAGYGYTF. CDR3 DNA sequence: TGTGCCAGCAGCGCAGTTCAGGGGGCTGGCTATGGCTACACCTTC.

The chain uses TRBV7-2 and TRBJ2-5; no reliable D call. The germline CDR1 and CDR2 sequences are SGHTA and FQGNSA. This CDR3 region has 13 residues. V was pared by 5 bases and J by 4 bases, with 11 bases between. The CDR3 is CASSRGVLETQYF. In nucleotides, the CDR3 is TGTGCCAGCAGCCGTGGTGTACTAGAGACCCAGTACTTC.

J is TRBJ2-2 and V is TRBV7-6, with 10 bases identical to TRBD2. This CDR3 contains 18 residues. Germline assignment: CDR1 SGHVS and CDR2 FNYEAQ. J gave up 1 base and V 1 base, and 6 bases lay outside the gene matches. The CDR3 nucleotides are TGTGCCAGCAGCTTAGAGGCCGCTAGCGGGGGGAACACCGGGGAGCTGTTTTTT. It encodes CASSLEAASGGNTGELFF.

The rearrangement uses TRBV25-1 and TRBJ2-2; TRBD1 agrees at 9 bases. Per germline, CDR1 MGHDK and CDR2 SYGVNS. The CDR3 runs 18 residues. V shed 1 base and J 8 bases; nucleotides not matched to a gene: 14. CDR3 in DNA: TGTGCCAGCAGTGAATGGTCTGCGGACAGGGGTGATTTGGGGGAGCTGTTTTTT. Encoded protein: CASSEWSADRGDLGELFF.

The CDR3 nucleotides read TGTGCCAGCAGCAAGGGGGACGCAGGAAACACCATATATTTT. This sequence encodes CASSKGDAGNTIYF. The chain employs TRBV7-3 and TRBJ1-3; TRBD1 might be the D (6 bases). This CDR3 spans 14 amino acids. CDR1 and CDR2 (germline): SGHTA, FQGTGA. Deletions cut 5 bases from V and 4 bases from J, with 12 bases between. Using reference TRBV7-3 and TRBJ1-3 for the parts outside the CDR3, the full variable domain is GAGVSQTPSNKVTEKGKYVELRCDPISGHTALYWYRQSLGQGPEFLIYFQGTGAADDSGLPNDRFFAVRPEGSVSTLKIQRTERGDSAVYLCASSKGDAGNTIYFGEGSWLTVV.

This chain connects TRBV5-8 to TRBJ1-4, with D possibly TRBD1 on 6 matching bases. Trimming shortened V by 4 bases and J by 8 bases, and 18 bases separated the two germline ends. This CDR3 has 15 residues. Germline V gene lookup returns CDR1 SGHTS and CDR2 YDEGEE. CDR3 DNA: TGTGCCAGCAGCACCGGACAGAGTAATTGGGAAAAACTGTTTTTT. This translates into CASSTGQSNWEKLFF.

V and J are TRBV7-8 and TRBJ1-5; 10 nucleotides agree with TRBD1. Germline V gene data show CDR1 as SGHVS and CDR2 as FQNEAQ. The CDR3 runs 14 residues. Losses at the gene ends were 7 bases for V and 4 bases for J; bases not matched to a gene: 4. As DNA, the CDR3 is TGTGCCAGCACCAGGGGACAGGGGAATCAGCCCCAGCATTTT. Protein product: CASTRGQGNQPQHF.

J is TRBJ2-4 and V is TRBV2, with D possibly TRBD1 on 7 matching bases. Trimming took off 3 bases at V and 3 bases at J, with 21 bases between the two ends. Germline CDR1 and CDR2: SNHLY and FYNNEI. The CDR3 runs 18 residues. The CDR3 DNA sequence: TGTGCCAGCAGTGAGGGGGGTACAGGGGACATATTCAAAAACATTCAGTACTTC. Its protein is CASSEGGTGDIFKNIQYF.

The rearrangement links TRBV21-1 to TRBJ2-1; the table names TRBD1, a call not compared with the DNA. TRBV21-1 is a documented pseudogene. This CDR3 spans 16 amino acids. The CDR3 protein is CASSNPDRGWDNEQFF. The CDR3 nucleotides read TGTGCCAGCAGCAACCCCGACAGGGGATGGGACAATGAGCAGTTCTTC.

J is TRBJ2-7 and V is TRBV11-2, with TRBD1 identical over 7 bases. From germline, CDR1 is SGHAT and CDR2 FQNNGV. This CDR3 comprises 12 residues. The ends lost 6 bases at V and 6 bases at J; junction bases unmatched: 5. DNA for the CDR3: TGTGCCAGCAGTACGGACAGGACCGAGCAGTACTTC. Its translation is CASSTDRTEQYF. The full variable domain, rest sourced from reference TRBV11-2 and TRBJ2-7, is EAGVAQSPRYKIIEKRQSVAFWCNPISGHATLYWYQQILGQGPKLLIQFQNNGVVDDSQLPKDRFSAERLKGVDSTLKIQPAKLEDSAVYLCASSTDRTEQYFGPGTRLTVT.